This T cell receptor beta chain was found in a study of shared clonotypes between healthy human individuals. Study-wide background: Each donor had three CD4 naive, three CD4 memory, two CD8 naive and one CD8 memory plate.

Study-wide findings and caveats: Sampling covered nothing but blood. Tissue TCR repertoires likely differ from those found in blood.

The V end lost 0 bases, the J end lost 8 bases, and 20 bases lay between the germline ends. Per germline, CDR1 SGHRS and CDR2 YFSETQ. This CDR3 region has 16 residues. CD4+ cell separation produced CD45RA+ naive and CD45RA-negative memory subsets. Per the original methods: ImmunoSEQ only sent back junction sequences with no quality scores, so filtering was done differently. Some clones are missing from TCRdb's copy, which holds only in-frame ones; the method was immunoSEQ multiplex PCR. That table supplies the V and J calls and clone size; D and trimming were determined from the DNA. The sample consists of about a million clones, approximately 80% of them appearing once. Comment on this clone: Its specificity is not known.

The receptor was isolated from a man aged 18 to 29 in good health. Some clones in this sample may be carry-over from other donors' samples. The sample comprised memory CD4+ T cells from PBMCs. The subset here: CD45RA-negative fraction. V gene TRBV5-1 combines with J gene TRBJ1-2, with D uncertain. The CDR3 bases are TGCGCCAGCAGCTTGGGGTCGGGCGACTCCTCGAGGGGCTACACCTTC. Protein product: CASSLGSGDSSRGYTF.